Following are 9 T cell receptor beta chains from one sample sequenced in a study of regulatory T cells in long-lasting Graves disease. Arm-PCR of CDR3 regions and iRepertoire HTBI primers were the basis on which TCR beta libraries were built. Each CDR3 protein is one row after TCRdb ran MiXCR on the multiplex PCR reads. The data show fewer than 600,000 distinct CDR3 sequences, approximately 22% seen once. The time point here: persistent/refractory GD, antithyroid drugs over 5 years with positive TRAb. Extracted PBMC RNA gave rise to the TCR library. Sequenced material: peripheral blood mononuclear cells (PBMCs), taken when the disease was refractory, from a patient treated with antithyroid drugs. The receptors originated from a female donor with Graves disease.

The V gene is TRBV5-6, the J gene TRBJ2-7; the D gene could be TRBD1 or TRBD2 (5 bases each). This CDR3 region has 16 residues. V lost 4 bases and J 2 bases, leaving 19 bases between the germline ends. CDR1 SGHDT and CDR2 YYEEEE come from the germline V gene. The CDR3 bases are TGTGCCAGCAGCCCGGGGCGTCGGGGCCGCCCCTACGAGCAGTACTTC. It codes for CASSPGRRGRPYEQYF.

CDR3: CASSARTGGVDSNQPQHF. CDR3 sequence (DNA): TGTGCCAGTAGTGCAAGGACAGGGGGGGTCGACAGCAATCAGCCCCAGCATTTT. The J gene is TRBJ1-5, the V gene TRBV19, with 10 bases aligning to TRBD1. The CDR3 contains 18 residues. J was trimmed by 1 base and V by 5 bases; bases with no gene match: 11. The germline gives CDR1 LNHDA, CDR2 SQIVND (reference sequence). Using reference TRBV19 and TRBJ1-5 for the parts outside the CDR3, the full variable domain is DGGITQSPKYLFRKEGQNVTLSCEQNLNHDAMYWYRQDPGQGLRLIYYSQIVNDFQKGDIAEGYSVSREKKESFPLTVTSAQKNPTAFYLCASSARTGGVDSNQPQHFGDGTRLSIL.

This clonotype showed up many times. The CDR3 protein is CASSPYARQGTNEQFF. CDR3 DNA: TGTGCCAGCAGTCCGTACGCTCGGCAGGGGACCAATGAGCAGTTCTTC. The chain links TRBV7-8 to TRBJ2-1; D possibly corresponds to TRBD1 (6 bases). The V end was cut by 6 bases, the J end by 6 bases, with 21 bases between. Germline values: CDR1 SGHVS, CDR2 FQNEAQ. The CDR3 extends over 16 amino acids.

Concerning this clonotype: With a much larger clone just one base away, this may be a read error. CDR3 sequence reads: CASEKIGSEQYF. The DNA of the CDR3 is TGTGCCAGCGAAAAAATTGGGTCCGAGCAGTACTTC. V usage is TRBV2 and J usage is TRBJ2-7; no clear D gene. V lost 8 bases and J lost 6, with 14 bases in between. The CDR3 extends over 12 amino acids. Germline lookup yields CDR1 SNHLY and CDR2 FYNNEI.

In this sample, this clonotype turned up many times. The V call is TRBV6-1, the J call TRBJ1-2; perhaps TRBD1 as D (5 bases). V lost 7 bases and J 6 bases, leaving 21 bases between the germline ends. There are 15 residues in the CDR3. The germline V gene has CDR1 MNHNS and CDR2 SASEGT. The CDR3 DNA follows: TGTGCCAGCACCCACGCCCCGGGGGGACCGGATGGCTACACCTTC. As protein: CASTHAPGGPDGYTF.

This clonotype appeared a few times. The DNA of the CDR3 is TGTGCCTGGAGTCCCAGCTCCAACACCGGGGAGCTGTTTTTT. It encodes CAWSPSSNTGELFF. The chain couples TRBV30 to TRBJ2-2, with unresolved D. Germline CDR1 and CDR2: GTSNPN and SVGIG (reference sequence). Trimming removed 2 bases at V and 2 bases at J, with 9 bases between. The CDR3 is 14 amino acids.

This clonotype was picked up many times. This rearrangement joins TRBV6-1 to TRBJ2-7, with TRBD2 matching 12 bases. V lost 6 bases, J lost 7 bases, and 1 base stayed unmatched. Germline CDR1 MNHNS, CDR2 SASEGT. The CDR3 has 12 amino acids. The chain's CDR3 is CASRGLAGEQYF. CDR3 bases: TGTGCCAGCAGGGGACTAGCGGGTGAGCAGTACTTC.

The gene calls are TRBV12-3 or TRBV12-4 and TRBJ1-3; D remains unclear. Trimming left V 5 bases short and J 0 bases short, with 11 bases between. The CDR3 extends over 15 amino acids. The CDR3 is CASSPPTVSGNTIYF. In DNA, the CDR3 is TGTGCCAGCAGTCCCCCCACCGTCTCTGGAAACACCATATATTTT.

The chain is built from TRBV5-4 and TRBJ2-1; 7 nucleotides align to TRBD1. CDR3 length: 15 residues. The V gene end was trimmed by 3 bases and the J gene end by 6 bases; junction bases not matched to a gene: 9. Per the germline V gene, CDR1 is SGHNT and CDR2 is YYREEE (reference sequence). CDR3 DNA sequence: TGTGCCAGCAGCTCACAGGGGTTCGTCTCCAATGAGCAGTTCTTC. Translating it yields CASSSQGFVSNEQFF. The full variable domain, completed using reference TRBV5-4 and TRBJ2-1, is ETGVTQSPTHLIKTRGQQVTLRCSSQSGHNTVSWYQQALGQGPQFIFQYYREEENGRGNFPPRFSGLQFPNYSSELNVNALELDDSALYLCASSSQGFVSNEQFFGPGTRLTVL.